This is a list of T cell receptor beta chains from one sample in a study of cytomegalovirus exposure and HLA in healthy donors. TCRdb's copy holds only in-frame clones and misses some; the assay was immunoSEQ multiplex PCR. The table has 130,000 to 150,000 clones, approximately 86% seen once. Sequenced input: PBMCs. These receptors all come from a man younger than 35 in good health and CMV-seropositive. Both conserved end residues are part of each CDR3.

j_call v_call cdr3_aa
TRBJ2-3 TRBV5-1 CASSWPSGGRISTDTQYF
TRBJ1-4 TRBV6-4 CASSDSEGEKLFF
TRBJ2-3 TRBV5-4 CASSLGGGSIDTQYF
TRBJ1-1 TRBV7-9 CASRGQNTEAFF
TRBJ1-2 TRBV7-9 CASSLADRGGGYTF
TRBJ2-5 TRBV7-8 CASSKFPPSGRASKETQYF
TRBJ1-6 TRBV2 CASTRAEGSPLHF
TRBJ1-6 TRBV28 CASITDREGSTDNSPLHF
TRBJ1-2 TRBV28 CASSPGQGRLGYTF
TRBJ2-1 TRBV27 CASSPRDSRNEQFF
TRBJ2-7 TRBV6-5 CASSFSPDSGGEQYF
TRBJ2-7 TRBV2 CASKGQGNPNHEQYF
TRBJ1-2 TRBV5-1 CASSFVEFTRSEAGYTF
TRBJ2-1 TRBV11-1 CASSLGQGPYNEQFF
TRBJ2-3 TRBV5-1 CASSLGDSLPGDTQYF
TRBJ1-2 TRBV27 CASSLTEHYGYTF
TRBJ1-1 TRBV4-1 CASSQSPGDFTEAFF
TRBJ2-3 TRBV6-6 CASSLVGTVARGTQYF
TRBJ2-2 TRBV20-1 CSADSTGELFF
TRBJ2-5 TRBV7-7 CASSSGSGRGETQYF
TRBJ1-2 TRBV5-1 CASRGGQDDGYTF
TRBJ1-1 TRBV28 CASSLIGGRLAEAFF
TRBJ2-2 TRBV11-1 CASSPKGLAGGTGELFF
TRBJ2-6 TRBV7-6 CASSLPSGANVLTF
TRBJ1-1 TRBV6-1 CASSVGGTGNTEAFF
TRBJ2-7 TRBV11-2 CASSPGHWDYEQYF
TRBJ2-1 TRBV2 CASWLGLLSYNEQFF
TRBJ2-7 TRBV6-5 CASSYSKSRRSYEQYF
TRBJ2-1 TRBV27 CASSSGTFLGVSYNEQFF
TRBJ1-1 TRBV7-6 CASSWTGNTEAFF
TRBJ1-1 TRBV6-5 CASSYGSGILNTEAFF
TRBJ2-1 TRBV6-5 CASSYDRGFYNEQFF
TRBJ2-4 TRBV27 CASSPHSGGILAKNIQYF
TRBJ2-1 TRBV11-3 CASSLGTSNEQFF
TRBJ2-1 TRBV6-1 CASRRGTGVSEQFF
TRBJ2-1 TRBV6-6 CASSPSGANNEQFF
TRBJ1-6 TRBV30 CAWAGTDSTPLHF
TRBJ1-6 TRBV30 CAWRSSGGTLHF
TRBJ2-3 TRBV4-1 CASSPPGMSTDTQYF
TRBJ2-7 TRBV10-3 CAISNRQGSEQYF
TRBJ2-2 TRBV27 CASSLIASGRDGELFF
TRBJ1-2 TRBV6-1 CASSPRTGGYTF